This entry lists 8 T cell receptor beta chains sequenced from one sample in a study of cytomegalovirus exposure and HLA in healthy donors. The PCR made use of 60 Vbeta and 13 Jbeta primers. The assay was immunoSEQ multiplex PCR, and TCRdb's table has in-frame clones only and misses some. The table includes hundreds of thousands of clones, 82% detected once. Specimen: PBMCs. The receptors shown here come from a man aged 35-49 years in good health and CMV-seropositive.

V is TRBV7-9 and J is TRBJ1-3; the match to TRBD1 covers 7 bases. The CDR3 consists of 17 residues. Germline V gene data show CDR1 as SEHNR and CDR2 as FQNEAQ (reference sequence). With 3 bases clipped from V and 0 bases from J, the junction kept 8 bases outside the gene matches. This CDR3 reads CASSFVGQVLSGNTIYF. The CDR3 nucleotides are TGTGCCAGCAGCTTCGTCGGACAGGTCCTCTCTGGAAACACCATATATTTT.

The chain has TRBV29-1 and TRBJ1-1; tentative D call: TRBD1 (5 bases). Trimming left V 4 bases short and J 1 base short, with 7 bases between. CDR3 length: 12 residues. CDR1 and CDR2 from the germline V gene are SQVTM and ANQGSEA. The CDR3, as DNA: TGCAGCGTTGGCGGGGGGAACACTGAAGCTTTCTTT. Its translation: CSVGGGNTEAFF.

The V call is TRBV6-6, the J call TRBJ2-3; a possible D gene is TRBD2 (6 bases). The CDR3 is 13 amino acids. The germline CDR1 and CDR2 sequences are MNHNY and SVGAGI (reference sequence). Trimming stripped 8 bases from V and 0 bases from J, with 9 bases between. The CDR3 nucleotides read TGTGCCAGCCTTAGCGGAAGCACAGATACGCAGTATTTT. Its protein product is CASLSGSTDTQYF.

For the CDR3, the DNA is TGTGCCAGCAGCTGGAAGATAGGGGGGGGACACTCCCCCTACAATGAGCAGTTCTTC. As protein: CASSWKIGGGHSPYNEQFF. The chain has TRBV27 and TRBJ2-1; D is possibly TRBD2 (7 bases). CDR3 length: 19 residues. V lost 6 bases to trimming and J lost 2 bases, with 26 bases between them. The germline gives CDR1 MNHEY, CDR2 SMNVEV (reference sequence).

The table lists this clone with a few counts. This chain uses TRBV2 with TRBJ1-5, with D tentatively TRBD1 (5 bases). CDR3 length equals 14 residues. Germline V gene sequence: CDR1 SNHLY, CDR2 FYNNEI. V gave up 6 bases and J gave up 3 bases, with 12 bases separating them. The CDR3 spells CASRQDTANQPQHF. CDR3 coding DNA: TGTGCCAGCAGACAGGACACGGCCAATCAGCCCCAGCATTTT. The entire variable domain, with the rest obtained from reference TRBV2 and TRBJ1-5, is as follows: EPEVTQTPSHQVTQMGQEVILRCVPISNHLYFYWYRQILGQKVEFLVSFYNNEISEKSEIFDDQFSVERPDGSNFTLKIRSTKLEDSAMYFCASRQDTANQPQHFGDGTRLSIL.

This chain links TRBV28 with TRBJ2-3; tentative D call: TRBD2 (6 bases). With 5 bases removed from V and 8 bases from J, the gap between germline ends came to 23 bases. Germline CDR1 MDHEN, CDR2 SYDVKM. The CDR3 sequence is 16 residues long. The CDR3 DNA sequence: TGTGCCAGCAGTCCCCCAGGAGCGGGCGGTCTTCTTACGCAGTATTTT. Residues: CASSPPGAGGLLTQYF.

This chain joins TRBV6-1 and TRBJ1-1; D possibly corresponds to TRBD1 (5 bases). This CDR3 is built from 15 residues. V was pared by 6 bases and J by 0 bases, with 14 bases between. Germline-derived CDR1 and CDR2 are MNHNS and SASEGT. CDR3 nucleotide sequence: TGTGCCAGCAGCCCGGGACTGGTGATGAACACTGAAGCTTTCTTT. This gives the protein CASSPGLVMNTEAFF.

This clone showed up just once. The V call is TRBV5-6, the J call TRBJ1-5; D gene unclear. Germline V gene sequence: CDR1 SGHDT, CDR2 YYEEEE. The CDR3 covers 16 residues. V lost 2 bases and J lost 2, with 14 bases in between. In DNA form, the CDR3 reads TGTGCCAGCAGCTTTTACGGTAGCATACGCAATCAGCCCCAGCATTTT. It is translated as CASSFYGSIRNQPQHF.